This T cell receptor (beta chain) stems from a study of response to subunit inactivated influenza vaccine. TCRdb analysed the RT-PCR reads with MiXCR anew, one entry per CDR3 protein. The data contain 530,000 or so distinct CDR3 sequences, roughly 10% of them singletons. The table lists this clonotype with a few counts. This CDR3 is built from 18 residues. The ends lost 0 bases at V and 3 bases at J; junction bases unmatched: 10. Germline V gene sequence: CDR1 SGHVS, CDR2 FQNEAQ. This chain links TRBV7-8 with TRBJ2-3; 9 bases align to TRBD2. The sample in question was PBMCs from blood, obtained on the day of vaccination. The clonotype originates from a man aged 50 to 60 who received an inactivated influenza vaccine. In DNA, the CDR3 is TGTGCCAGCAGCTTAGCGGGAGGGGCGGGAGGGAGTACAGATACGCAGTATTTT. Its protein product is CASSLAGGAGGSTDTQYF.